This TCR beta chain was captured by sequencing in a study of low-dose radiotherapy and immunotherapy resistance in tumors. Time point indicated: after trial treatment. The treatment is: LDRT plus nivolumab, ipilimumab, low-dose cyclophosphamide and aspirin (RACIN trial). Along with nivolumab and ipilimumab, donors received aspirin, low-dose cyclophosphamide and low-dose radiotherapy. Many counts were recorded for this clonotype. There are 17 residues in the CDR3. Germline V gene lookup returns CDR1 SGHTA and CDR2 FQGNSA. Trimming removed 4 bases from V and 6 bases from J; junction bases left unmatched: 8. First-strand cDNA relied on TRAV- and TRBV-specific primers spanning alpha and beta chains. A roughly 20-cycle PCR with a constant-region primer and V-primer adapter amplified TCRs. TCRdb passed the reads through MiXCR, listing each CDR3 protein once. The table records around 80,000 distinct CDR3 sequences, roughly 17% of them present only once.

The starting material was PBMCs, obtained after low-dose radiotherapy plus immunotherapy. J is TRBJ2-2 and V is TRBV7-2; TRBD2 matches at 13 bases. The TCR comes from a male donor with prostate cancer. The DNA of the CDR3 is TGTGCCAGCAGCTCGGGACTAGCGGGGATAAGTCCCGGGGAGCTGTTTTTT. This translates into CASSSGLAGISPGELFF.